This entry features one T cell receptor (beta chain) sequence. CDR1 is SGHRS and CDR2 is YFSETQ in the germline V gene. V dropped 4 bases and J dropped 0; count of bases not matched to a gene: 2. The CDR3 is made up of 14 amino acids. Original handling: Reference gene primers were amplified, and this amplification served to estimate nucleated cell counts. TCRdb's copy holds only in-frame clones and misses some; the assay was immunoSEQ multiplex PCR. That table furnishes V, J and clone size, whereas the DNA furnished D and trimming. This table holds 120,000 or so clones, around 83% found once. This record comes from a study of blood T cell repertoires in COVID-19. Study at large: In each case, the material was cDNA or gDNA derived from T cells, B-cell-depleted T cells, or PBMCs.

Material: peripheral blood. The genes are TRBV5-1 and TRBJ2-3, with 7 bases matching TRBD2. The clonotype originates from a woman aged 45-60 years with acute or convalescent COVID-19. The CDR3 sequence: CASSTGGSTDTQYF. The CDR3 DNA reads TGCGCCAGCAGCACGGGGGGTAGCACAGATACGCAGTATTTT.